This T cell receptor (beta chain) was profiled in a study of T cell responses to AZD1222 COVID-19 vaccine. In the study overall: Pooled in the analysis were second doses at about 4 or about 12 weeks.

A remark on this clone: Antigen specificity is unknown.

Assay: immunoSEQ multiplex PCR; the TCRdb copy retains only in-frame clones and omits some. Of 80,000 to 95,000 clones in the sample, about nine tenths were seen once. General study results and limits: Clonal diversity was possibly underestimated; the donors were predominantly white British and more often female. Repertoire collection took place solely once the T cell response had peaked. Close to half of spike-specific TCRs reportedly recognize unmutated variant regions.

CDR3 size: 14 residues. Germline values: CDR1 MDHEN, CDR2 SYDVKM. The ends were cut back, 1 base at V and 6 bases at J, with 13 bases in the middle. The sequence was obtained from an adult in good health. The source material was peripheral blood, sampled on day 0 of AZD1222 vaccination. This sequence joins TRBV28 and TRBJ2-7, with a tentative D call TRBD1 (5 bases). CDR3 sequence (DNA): TGTGCCAGCAGTTTATTCCCGCAGGGTGGCGAGCAGTACTTC. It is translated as CASSLFPQGGEQYF.